Listed below are T cell receptor beta chains from one sample, sequenced in a study of beta chain features in type 1 diabetes. Some clones are missing from TCRdb's copy, which holds only in-frame ones; the method was immunoSEQ multiplex PCR. In the table there are 850,000 to 900,000 clones, around a sixth of which are singletons. Material for sequencing was naive CD4+ T cells from blood. Receptor source: a woman under 30 in good health. CDR3s include the opening cysteine and the closing phenylalanine or tryptophan. The D gene is left open where the match is weak. Rows give clone size only sometimes, using once, few, many, or a class for an expanded clone.

v_call,clone_size,j_call,d_call,cdr3_nt,cdr3_aa
TRBV19,few,TRBJ1-1,TRBD1,TGTGCCAGTAGTCCACAGGGGGACACTGAAGCTTTCTTT,CASSPQGDTEAFF
TRBV4-3,few,TRBJ2-3,-,TGCGCCAGCAGCCAAGGTTTTGGACTTACCACAGATACGCAGTATTTT,CASSQGFGLTTDTQYF
TRBV28,few,TRBJ2-1,-,TGTGCCAGCAGTGCGACTCCTGGGTCCAGCTCCTACAATGAGCAGTTCTTC,CASSATPGSSSYNEQFF
TRBV4-1,-,TRBJ2-5,-,TGCGCCAGCAGCTCTGTGGGGGGCTCCCAAGAGACCCAGTACTTC,CASSSVGGSQETQYF
TRBV18,-,TRBJ1-4,TRBD1,TGTGCCAGCTCGAACATGCGACAAGGGGGCTATGATGAAAAACTGTTTTTT,CASSNMRQGGYDEKLFF
TRBV7-6,-,TRBJ2-1,-,TGTGCCAGCAGCCAAACTGCCCCACCCTCTAGTGAGCAGTTCTTC,CASSQTAPPSSEQFF
TRBV5-1,-,TRBJ2-5,-,TGCGCCAGCAGCTTGTTTAGCGTCGAGACCCAGTACTTC,CASSLFSVETQYF
TRBV7-2,-,TRBJ1-2,-,TGTGCCAGCAGCCGTGTTGGGGTCAGCTATGGCTACACCTTC,CASSRVGVSYGYTF
TRBV7-2,-,TRBJ1-2,TRBD1,TGTGCCAGCAGCCGACCGACAGGGAACTATGGCTACACCTTC,CASSRPTGNYGYTF
TRBV15,few,TRBJ2-3,TRBD2,TGTGCCACCAGCCCCGGCCGGGGGGGTTTAACAGATACGCAGTATTTT,CATSPGRGGLTDTQYF
TRBV28,-,TRBJ2-1,TRBD1,TGTGCCAGCAGTGACGCCGGGACAGGGGGGAATGAGCAGTTCTTC,CASSDAGTGGNEQFF
TRBV19,-,TRBJ1-2,-,TGTGCCAGTAGCCCCCCGGACCAATGGTGGTACACCTTC,CASSPPDQWWYTF
TRBV11-2,few,TRBJ2-3,TRBD2,TGTGCCAGCAGCCGACGGGGAGCGGGAGCGGACACAGATACGCAGTATTTT,CASSRRGAGADTDTQYF
TRBV19,-,TRBJ2-5,TRBD1,TGTGCCAGTAGTTCGCAGGGGGAAGAGACCCAGTACTTC,CASSSQGEETQYF
TRBV5-1,few,TRBJ2-7,-,TGCGCCAGCAGCCCTGGGACGGAAGACTACGAGCAGTACTTC,CASSPGTEDYEQYF
TRBV15,-,TRBJ2-1,-,TGTGCCACCAGCAGAGATCTTGTTACGGGAGTTTATGAGCAGTTCTTC,CATSRDLVTGVYEQFF
TRBV6-5,few,TRBJ2-7,TRBD1,TGTGCCAGCACCGACAGGGTAACTTACGAGCAGTACTTC,CASTDRVTYEQYF
TRBV5-1,-,TRBJ2-5,-,TGCGCCAGCAGCTCCACAGGAACGGGCCAAGAGACCCAGTACTTC,CASSSTGTGQETQYF
TRBV4-2,-,TRBJ2-5,TRBD1,TGTGCCAGCAGCCAAGCCCCGGGACAGGGAGAGGAGACCCAGTACTTC,CASSQAPGQGEETQYF
TRBV5-4,-,TRBJ2-1,TRBD1,TGTGCCAGCAGCTCCTCATTAGACAGGGCCTACAATGAGCAGTTCTTC,CASSSSLDRAYNEQFF
TRBV28,few,TRBJ2-7,TRBD2,TGTGCCAGCAGCCCCGGGACTAGTGTATCCCACGAGCAGTACTTC,CASSPGTSVSHEQYF
TRBV19,few,TRBJ2-1,TRBD2,TGTGCCAGCGGACTAGCGGACCTCTACAATGAGCAGTTCTTC,CASGLADLYNEQFF